The clone carrying this T cell receptor (beta chain) was observed many times. CDR3 length: 14 residues. The V end lost 7 bases, the J end lost 1 base, and 14 bases lay between the germline ends. Germline V gives CDR1 MDHEN, CDR2 SYDVKM. Time point specified: newly diagnosed GD, antithyroid drugs for less than 3 months. PBMC RNA served as the TCR library source. This specimen comes from a study of regulatory T cells in long-lasting Graves disease. About the research overall: Patients newly diagnosed with Graves' had been on antithyroid drugs for under 3 months.

According to the study, TCR beta libraries were built with iRepertoire HTBI primers and CDR3-region Arm-PCR. From the multiplex PCR reads, TCRdb called clonotypes with MiXCR, one entry per CDR3 protein. The profile shows 400,000 to 500,000 distinct CDR3 sequences, about 15% of them singletons. The same sample was also studied in work on T cells in Graves' hyperthyroidism and ophthalmopathy.

The chain has TRBV28 and TRBJ2-7; D gene uncertain. The input for sequencing was peripheral blood mononuclear cells (PBMCs), taken at new diagnosis, from a patient treated with antithyroid drugs. The clonotype was recovered from a woman aged 30 to 39 with Graves disease. CDR3 amino acids: CASNGKTRSYEQYF. CDR3 nucleotide sequence: TGTGCCAGCAATGGGAAAACACGGTCCTACGAGCAGTACTTC.